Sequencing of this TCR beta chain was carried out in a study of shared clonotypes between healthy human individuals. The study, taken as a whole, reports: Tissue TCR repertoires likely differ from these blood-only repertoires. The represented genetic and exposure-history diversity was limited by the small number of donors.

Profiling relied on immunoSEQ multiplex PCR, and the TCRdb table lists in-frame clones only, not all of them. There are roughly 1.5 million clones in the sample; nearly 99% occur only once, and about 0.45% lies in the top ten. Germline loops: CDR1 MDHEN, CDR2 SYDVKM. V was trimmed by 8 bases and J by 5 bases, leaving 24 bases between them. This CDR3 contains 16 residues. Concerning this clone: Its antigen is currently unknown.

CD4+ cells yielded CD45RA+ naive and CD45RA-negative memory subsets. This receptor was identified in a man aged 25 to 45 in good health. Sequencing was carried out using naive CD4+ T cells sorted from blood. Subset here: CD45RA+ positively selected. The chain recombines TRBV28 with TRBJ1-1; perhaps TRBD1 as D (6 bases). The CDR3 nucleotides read TGTGCCAGCTTATCCATGGGACACCGAGAAGGGACTGAAGCTTTCTTT. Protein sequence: CASLSMGHREGTEAFF. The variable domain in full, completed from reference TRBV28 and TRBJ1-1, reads DVKVTQSSRYLVKRTGEKVFLECVQDMDHENMFWYRQDPGLGLRLIYFSYDVKMKEKGDIPEGYSVSREKKERFSLILESASTNQTSMYLCASLSMGHREGTEAFFGQGTRLTVV.